This TCR beta chain is from a study of blood T cell repertoires in COVID-19. Overall study: The study drew acute and convalescent COVID-19 samples from the United States, Italy and Spain.

This clone was observed a handful of times. As processed by the authors: Estimation of nucleated cell counts relied on the amplification of reference gene primers. The method was immunoSEQ multiplex PCR; TCRdb's version includes in-frame clones alone and lacks a portion of them. V, J and clone size derive from that table, while D and trimming were established from the DNA sequence. The sample has under 250,000 clones; roughly 80% are singletons. CDR3 length: 12 amino acids. V lost 4 bases and J lost 6, with 10 bases in between. Germline V lookup: CDR1 MGHRA, CDR2 YSYEKL. This TCR came from a woman aged 55-75 years who had recovered from COVID-19. The rearrangement links TRBV4-1 to TRBJ2-7, with a tentative D call TRBD2 (5 bases). Sequencing input: peripheral blood. The DNA of the CDR3 is TGCGCCAGCAGCCTAGCGTCGGGCGAGCAGTACTTC. Amino acid sequence: CASSLASGEQYF.